The present TCR beta chain was sequenced within a study of blood T cells in healthy people across ages. The second PCR ran roughly 6 to 11 cycles with a sample-barcoded 5' primer and J-beta primers. MiXCR, applied by TCRdb to the 5' RACE reads, yields one record per CDR3 protein. The sample records roughly 800,000 distinct CDR3 sequences, around a quarter being singletons. Per germline, CDR1 MNHEY and CDR2 SMNVEV (reference sequence). V lost 3 bases and J lost 3, with 15 bases in between. The CDR3 has 17 amino acids. This sample also appeared in a second study, on T cells of mothers and their children.

The clonotype was recovered from a boy younger than 18 in good health. The source material was blood. This chain joins TRBV27 and TRBJ1-6; D might be TRBD1 (5 bases). In nucleotides, the CDR3 is TGTGCCAGCAGTTTTGACAGAAAGGGGTACTATAATTCACCCCTCCACTTT. It yields the protein CASSFDRKGYYNSPLHF.